This record covers a single T cell receptor beta chain. These data come from a study of regulatory T cells in long-lasting Graves disease. iRepertoire HTBI primers and Arm-PCR of CDR3 regions built TCR beta libraries. MiXCR, run by TCRdb on the multiplex PCR reads, gives a single entry per CDR3 protein. Of about 400,000 distinct CDR3 sequences detected, about 16% appear once; the ten largest clones hold 20% to 25%. Looked up from germline, CDR1 is MNHEY and CDR2 is SVGAGI. This CDR3 region has 15 residues. V was shortened by 3 bases and J by 0 bases, with 8 bases between the two germline ends. Noted time point: newly diagnosed GD, antithyroid drugs for less than 3 months. Preparation of the TCR library used RNA extracted from PBMCs. The EDTA tubes were filled with around 8.5 milliliters of drawn peripheral blood.

The sample consisted of peripheral blood mononuclear cells (PBMCs), taken at new diagnosis, from a patient treated with antithyroid drugs. The TCR was taken from a female donor with Graves disease. V usage is TRBV6-5 and J usage is TRBJ1-4; no reliable D call. The CDR3 DNA reads TGTGCCAGCAGTTATCATCCTGCAACTAATGAAAAACTGTTTTTT. Its translation is CASSYHPATNEKLFF.